Shown below are 17 T cell receptor beta chains from a single sample sequenced in a study of brain metastases from non-small cell lung cancer. The assay was immunoSEQ multiplex PCR, and TCRdb's table has in-frame clones only and misses some. The sample yields roughly 14,000 clones, around 86% seen once. The sample was primary lung tumor tissue. The receptors were sampled from a donor at least 40 years old with non-small cell lung cancer.

V gene TRBV19 combines with J gene TRBJ2-5, with 7 bases identical to TRBD1. Losses at the gene ends were 5 bases for V and 1 base for J; bases not matched to a gene: 4. This CDR3 is built from 14 residues. Germline-derived CDR1 and CDR2 are LNHDA and SQIVND (reference sequence). CDR3 nucleotides: TGTGCCAGTAGTGGGCAGGGGGTCCAAGAGACCCAGTACTTC. It translates to CASSGQGVQETQYF.

This rearrangement joins TRBV6-5 to TRBJ2-3; D gene unclear. Germline V gives CDR1 MNHEY, CDR2 SVGAGI. This CDR3 is built from 13 residues. With 8 bases removed from V and 1 base from J, the gap between germline ends came to 10 bases. The CDR3 spells CASLASGTDTQYF. In DNA, the CDR3 is TGTGCCAGCCTGGCCTCCGGCACAGATACGCAGTATTTT.

The chain uses TRBV18 and TRBJ2-1; 12 bases agree with TRBD1. Per the germline V gene, CDR1 is KGHSH and CDR2 is LQKENI. The CDR3 is made up of 14 amino acids. With 6 bases clipped from V and 4 bases from J, the junction kept 1 base outside the gene matches. CDR3 loop: CASSGQGAYNEQFF. CDR3 nucleotides: TGTGCCAGCTCGGGACAGGGGGCTTACAATGAGCAGTTCTTC.

The chain carries TRBV6-2 or TRBV6-3 and TRBJ1-4; the match to TRBD1 covers 8 bases. V lost 2 bases to trimming and J lost 10 bases; unmatched junction nucleotides: 15. Germline V gives CDR1 MNHEY, CDR2 SVGEGT. The CDR3 runs 17 residues. This chain's CDR3 is CASSYVDRGGPVRKLFF. The CDR3 region has the DNA TGTGCCAGCAGTTACGTCGACAGGGGCGGCCCCGTCCGAAAACTGTTTTTT.

The chain combines TRBV15 with TRBJ1-2; no reliable D call. The CDR3 loop spans 12 amino acids. Germline V gene data show CDR1 as LNHNV and CDR2 as YYDKDF (reference sequence). V shed 5 bases and J shed 6 bases, with 10 bases lying between them. The CDR3 nucleotides are TGTGCCACCAGCGACGAGCGTGATGGCTACACCTTC. Translation gives CATSDERDGYTF.

J is TRBJ2-1 and V is TRBV19, with 11 bases lining up with TRBD2. The CDR3 is made up of 15 amino acids. After removal of 1 base from V and 8 bases from J, the junction contained 4 bases not matched to a gene. In germline, CDR1 is LNHDA, CDR2 SQIVND (reference sequence). The CDR3 bases are TGTGCCAGTAGTATAGCGACTAGCGGGGTCTATGAGCAGTTCTTC. This encodes CASSIATSGVYEQFF.

V is TRBV9 and J is TRBJ2-3, with D perhaps TRBD1 or TRBD2 (6 bases each). Trimming shortened V by 7 bases and J by 3 bases, and 9 bases separated the two germline ends. In germline, CDR1 is SGDLS, CDR2 YYNGEE. The CDR3 spans 12 residues. The CDR3 loop is CASGGGTDTQYF. The DNA for the CDR3 is TGTGCCAGCGGAGGGGGAACAGATACGCAGTATTTT.

This rearrangement joins TRBV10-3 to TRBJ1-6; D is perhaps TRBD1 (6 bases). CDR1 and CDR2 (germline): ENHRY, SYGVKD. CDR3 length equals 15 residues. V was trimmed by 2 bases and J by 7 bases, leaving 12 bases between them. The CDR3 nucleotides read TGTGCCATCAGTGAGGGGGGCAGAACAAATTCACCCCTCCACTTT. The encoded protein is CAISEGGRTNSPLHF.

This clone was seen just once. The rearrangement uses TRBV21-1 and TRBJ1-1. TRBV21-1 is a listed pseudogene. This CDR3 comprises 16 residues. CDR3 DNA: TGTGCCAGCAGCAAAATAGACGGGCCACGGGACCCTGAAGCTTTCTTT. Its protein is CASSKIDGPRDPEAFF.

The chain combines TRBV9 with TRBJ1-1; no definite D call. CDR3 size: 14 residues. Germline assignment: CDR1 SGDLS and CDR2 YYNGEE. Deletions cut 1 base from V and 0 bases from J, with 7 bases between. The CDR3: CASSVSILNTEAFF. Here the CDR3 DNA reads TGTGCCAGCAGCGTAAGTATTCTGAACACTGAAGCTTTCTTT. Full variable domain (outside the CDR3, taken from reference TRBV9 and TRBJ1-1): DSGVTQTPKHLITATGQRVTLRCSPRSGDLSVYWYQQSLDQGLQFLIQYYNGEERAKGNILERFSAQQFPDLHSELNLSSLELGDSALYFCASSVSILNTEAFFGQGTRLTVV.

The chain combines TRBV5-8 with TRBJ1-4, with D tentatively TRBD1 (6 bases). Trimming took 5 bases from V and 3 from J, leaving 14 bases between them. The CDR3 has 15 residues. Looked up from germline, CDR1 is SGHTS and CDR2 is YDEGEE. The CDR3 nucleotides read TGTGCCAGCAGAATGGGGGCGGGGGCTAATGAAAAACTGTTTTTT. It codes for CASRMGAGANEKLFF.

This clone was picked up one time. J is TRBJ1-2 and V is TRBV2; tentatively, D is TRBD1 (5 bases). Looked up from germline, CDR1 is SNHLY and CDR2 is FYNNEI. This CDR3 comprises 15 residues. The ends were cut back, 6 bases at V and 8 bases at J, with 22 bases in the middle. CDR3 bases: TGTGCCAGCAGGGACGCGGGGACTCTCGAGAAAGGCTACACCTTC. Amino acids: CASRDAGTLEKGYTF.

A few counts support this clone. The chain is built from TRBV7-2 and TRBJ1-6; no definite D call. Germline lookup yields CDR1 SGHTA and CDR2 FQGNSA. Trimming cost V 5 bases and J 4 bases, with 6 bases left between them. The CDR3 is 13 residues long. DNA for the CDR3: TGTGCCAGCAGCGAGTTTTATAATTCACCCCTCCACTTT. It encodes CASSEFYNSPLHF.

This chain links TRBV9 with TRBJ2-1; 7 bases are shared with TRBD2. Germline CDR1 and CDR2: SGDLS and YYNGEE. Trimming at V came to 4 bases and at J to 4 bases, leaving 11 bases not matched to a gene. CDR3 length: 16 residues. CDR3 amino acids: CASSSRPGGIYNEQFF. CDR3 nucleotide sequence: TGTGCCAGCAGCTCCCGTCCGGGGGGAATTTACAATGAGCAGTTCTTC.

V gene TRBV18 combines with J gene TRBJ2-7; D remains ambiguous. Trimming removed 2 bases from V and 5 bases from J, with 13 bases in between. The CDR3 sequence is 14 residues long. CDR1 and CDR2 from the germline V gene are KGHSH and LQKENI. The chain's CDR3 is CASSPAPSSNEQYV. The CDR3 coding sequence is TGTGCCAGCTCACCAGCCCCGTCAAGCAACGAGCAGTACGTC.

The genes are TRBV5-6 and TRBJ1-6; D not certain. Germline values: CDR1 SGHDT, CDR2 YYEEEE. Between the trimmed V and J ends, which lost 5 bases and 0 bases, there was a span of 15 bases. The CDR3 is 17 amino acids. CDR3 DNA: TGTGCCAGCAGTTACGGGATGGCTACCTCCTATAATTCACCCCTCCACTTT. Protein sequence: CASSYGMATSYNSPLHF.

This sequence joins TRBV21-1 and TRBJ2-7. TRBV21-1 is annotated as a pseudogene. CDR3 size: 13 residues. CDR3 bases: TGTGCCAGCACATCCGGGCCTTCCTACGAGCAGTACTTC. Its protein is CASTSGPSYEQYF.